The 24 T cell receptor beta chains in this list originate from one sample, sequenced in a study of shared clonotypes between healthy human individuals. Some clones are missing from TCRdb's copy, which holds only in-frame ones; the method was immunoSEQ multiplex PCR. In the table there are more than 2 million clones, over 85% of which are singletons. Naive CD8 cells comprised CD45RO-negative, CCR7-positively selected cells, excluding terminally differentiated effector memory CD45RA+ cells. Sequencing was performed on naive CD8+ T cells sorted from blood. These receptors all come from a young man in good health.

The CDR3, as DNA: TGTGCCAGCACCGACCCCGCAACAGGGAACTACGAGCAGTACTTC. Residues: CASTDPATGNYEQYF. The chain joins TRBV6-1 to TRBJ2-7, with D maybe TRBD1 (6 bases). CDR1 and CDR2 from the germline V gene are MNHNS and SASEGT. V was shortened by 7 bases and J by 3 bases, with 19 bases between the two germline ends. This CDR3 is 15 amino acids long.

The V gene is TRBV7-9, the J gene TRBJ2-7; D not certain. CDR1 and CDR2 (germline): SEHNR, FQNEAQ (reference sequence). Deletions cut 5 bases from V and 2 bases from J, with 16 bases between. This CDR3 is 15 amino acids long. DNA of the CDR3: TGTGCCAGCAGCGACTCCTCGGACGGAACCTACGAGCAGTACTTC. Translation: CASSDSSDGTYEQYF.

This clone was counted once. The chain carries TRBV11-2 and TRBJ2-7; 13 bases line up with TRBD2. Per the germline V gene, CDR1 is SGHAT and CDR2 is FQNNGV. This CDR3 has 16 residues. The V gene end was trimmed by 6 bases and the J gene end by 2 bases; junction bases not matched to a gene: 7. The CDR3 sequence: CASSAGLAGPAYEQYF. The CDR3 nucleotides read TGTGCCAGCAGTGCGGGACTAGCGGGACCTGCCTACGAGCAGTACTTC.

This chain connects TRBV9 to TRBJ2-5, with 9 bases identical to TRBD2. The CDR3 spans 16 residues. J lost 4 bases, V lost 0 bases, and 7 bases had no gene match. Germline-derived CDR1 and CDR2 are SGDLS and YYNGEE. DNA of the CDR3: TGTGCCAGCAGCGTAGGGGCTAGCGGGGTGGGAGAGACCCAGTACTTC. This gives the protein CASSVGASGVGETQYF.

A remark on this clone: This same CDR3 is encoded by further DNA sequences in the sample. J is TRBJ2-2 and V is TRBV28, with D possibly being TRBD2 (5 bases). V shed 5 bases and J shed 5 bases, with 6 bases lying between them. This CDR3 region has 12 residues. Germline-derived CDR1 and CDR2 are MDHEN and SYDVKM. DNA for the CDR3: TGTGCCAGCAGTCCGGGGACCGGGGAGCTGTTTTTT. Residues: CASSPGTGELFF.

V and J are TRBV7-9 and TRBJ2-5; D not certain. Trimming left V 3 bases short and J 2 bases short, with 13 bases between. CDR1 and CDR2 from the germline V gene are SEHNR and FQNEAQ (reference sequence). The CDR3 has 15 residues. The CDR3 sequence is CASSFALGEQETQYF. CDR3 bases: TGTGCCAGCAGCTTCGCGTTAGGAGAACAAGAGACCCAGTACTTC.

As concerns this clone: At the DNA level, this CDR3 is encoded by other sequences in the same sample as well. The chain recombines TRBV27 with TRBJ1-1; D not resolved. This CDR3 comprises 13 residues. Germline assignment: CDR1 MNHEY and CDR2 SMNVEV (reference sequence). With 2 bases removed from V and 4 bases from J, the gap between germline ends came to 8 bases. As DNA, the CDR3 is TGTGCCAGCAGTTTAGGAGGGAGCACTGAAGCTTTCTTT. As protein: CASSLGGSTEAFF.

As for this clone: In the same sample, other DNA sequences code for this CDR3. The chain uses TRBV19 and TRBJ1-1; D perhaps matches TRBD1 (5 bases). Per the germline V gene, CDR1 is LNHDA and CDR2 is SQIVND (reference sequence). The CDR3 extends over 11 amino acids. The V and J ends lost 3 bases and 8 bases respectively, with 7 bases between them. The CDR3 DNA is TGTGCCAGTAGTATCGGGGGGGAAGCTTTCTTT. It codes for CASSIGGEAFF.

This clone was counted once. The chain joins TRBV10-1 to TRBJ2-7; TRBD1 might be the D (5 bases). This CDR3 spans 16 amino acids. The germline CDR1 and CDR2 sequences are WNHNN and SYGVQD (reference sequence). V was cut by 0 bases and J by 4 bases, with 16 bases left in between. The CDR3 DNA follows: TGCGCCAGCAGTGAGTCCTGCTACAGGTTAAAGTACGAGCAGTACTTC. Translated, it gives CASSESCYRLKYEQYF.

CDR3 nucleotides: TGTGCCAGCAGCCAGGGGACAGTGTACGAGCAGTACTTC. It specifies CASSQGTVYEQYF. The chain couples TRBV14 to TRBJ2-7, with TRBD1 matching over 7 bases. The CDR3 loop spans 13 amino acids. J lost 4 bases, V lost 3 bases, and 3 bases had no gene match. Germline-derived CDR1 and CDR2 are SGHDN and FVKESK.

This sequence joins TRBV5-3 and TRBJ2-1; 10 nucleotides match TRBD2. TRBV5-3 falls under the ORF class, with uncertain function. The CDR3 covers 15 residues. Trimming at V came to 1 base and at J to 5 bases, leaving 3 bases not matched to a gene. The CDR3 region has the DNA TGTGCCAGAAGCTTGAGCGGGAGGGATCACAATGAGCAGTTCTTC. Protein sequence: CARSLSGRDHNEQFF.

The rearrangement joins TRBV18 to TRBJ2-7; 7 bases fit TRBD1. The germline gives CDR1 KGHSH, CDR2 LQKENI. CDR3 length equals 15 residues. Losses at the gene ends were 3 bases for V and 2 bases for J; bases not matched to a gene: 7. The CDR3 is CASSPDRVAPYEQYF. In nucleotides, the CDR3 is TGTGCCAGCTCACCCGACAGGGTGGCGCCCTACGAGCAGTACTTC.

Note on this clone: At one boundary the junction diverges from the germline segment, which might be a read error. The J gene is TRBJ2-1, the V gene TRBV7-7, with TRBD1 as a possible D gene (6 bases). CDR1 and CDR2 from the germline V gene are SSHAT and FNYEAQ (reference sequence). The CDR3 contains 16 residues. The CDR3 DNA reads TGTGCTAGCAGCGAAGATACAGGGTCCGGCTACAATGAGCAGTTCTTC. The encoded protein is CASSEDTGSGYNEQFF.

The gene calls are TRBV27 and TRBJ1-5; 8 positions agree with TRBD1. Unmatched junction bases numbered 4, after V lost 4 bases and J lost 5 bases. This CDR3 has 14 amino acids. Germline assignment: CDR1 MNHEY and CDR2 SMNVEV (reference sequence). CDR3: CASSSAGQDQPQHF. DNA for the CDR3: TGTGCCAGCAGTTCGGCGGGACAGGATCAGCCCCAGCATTTT.

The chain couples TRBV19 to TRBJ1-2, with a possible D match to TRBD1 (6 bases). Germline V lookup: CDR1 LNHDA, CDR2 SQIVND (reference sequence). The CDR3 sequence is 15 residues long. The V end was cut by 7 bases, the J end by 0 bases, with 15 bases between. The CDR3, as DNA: TGTGCCAGTATCCCGAAGGACAGATCTAACTATGGCTACACCTTC. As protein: CASIPKDRSNYGYTF.

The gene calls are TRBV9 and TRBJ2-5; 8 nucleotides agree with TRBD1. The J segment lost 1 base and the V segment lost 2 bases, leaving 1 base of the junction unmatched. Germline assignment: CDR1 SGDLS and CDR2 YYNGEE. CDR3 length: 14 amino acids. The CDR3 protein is CASSVGQVQETQYF. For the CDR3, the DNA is TGTGCCAGCAGCGTGGGACAGGTCCAAGAGACCCAGTACTTC.

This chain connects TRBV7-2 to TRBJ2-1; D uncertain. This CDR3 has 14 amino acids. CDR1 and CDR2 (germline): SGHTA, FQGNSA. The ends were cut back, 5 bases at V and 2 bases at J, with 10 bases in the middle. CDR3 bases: TGTGCCAGCAGCCCTACAAAGGCCTACAATGAGCAGTTCTTC. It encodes CASSPTKAYNEQFF.

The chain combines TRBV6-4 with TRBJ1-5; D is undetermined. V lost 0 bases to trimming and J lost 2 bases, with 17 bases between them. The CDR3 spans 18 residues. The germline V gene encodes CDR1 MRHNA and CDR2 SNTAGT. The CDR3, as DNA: TGTGCCAGCAGTGACTCGAACAGTCTCTTTAGGGGCAATCAGCCCCAGCATTTT. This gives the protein CASSDSNSLFRGNQPQHF.

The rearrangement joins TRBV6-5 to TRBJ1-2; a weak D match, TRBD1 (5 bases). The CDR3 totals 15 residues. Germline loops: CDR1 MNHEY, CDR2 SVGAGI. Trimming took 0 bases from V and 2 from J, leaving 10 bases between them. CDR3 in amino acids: CASSYSSGPNYGYTF. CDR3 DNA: TGTGCCAGCAGTTACTCATCGGGACCCAACTATGGCTACACCTTC.

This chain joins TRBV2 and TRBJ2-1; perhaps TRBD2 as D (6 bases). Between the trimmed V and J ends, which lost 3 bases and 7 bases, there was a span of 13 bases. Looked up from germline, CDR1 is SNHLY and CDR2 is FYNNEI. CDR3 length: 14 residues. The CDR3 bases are TGTGCCAGCAGTGAGGTGGGGGAGGAAAATGAGCAGTTCTTC. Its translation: CASSEVGEENEQFF.

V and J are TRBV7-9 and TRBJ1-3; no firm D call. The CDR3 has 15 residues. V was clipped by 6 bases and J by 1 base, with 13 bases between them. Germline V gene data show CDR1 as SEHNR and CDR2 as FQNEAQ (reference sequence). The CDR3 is CASRTDTDSGNTIYF. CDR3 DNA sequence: TGTGCCAGCAGGACCGATACAGATTCTGGAAACACCATATATTTT. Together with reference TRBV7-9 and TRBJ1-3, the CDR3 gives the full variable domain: DTGVSQNPRHKITKRGQNVTFRCDPISEHNRLYWYRQTLGQGPEFLTYFQNEAQLEKSRLLSDRFSAERPKGSFSTLEIQRTEQGDSAMYLCASRTDTDSGNTIYFGEGSWLTVV.

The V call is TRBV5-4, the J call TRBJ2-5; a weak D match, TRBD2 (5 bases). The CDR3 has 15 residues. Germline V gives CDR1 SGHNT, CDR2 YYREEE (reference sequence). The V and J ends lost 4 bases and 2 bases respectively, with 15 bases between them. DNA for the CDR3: TGTGCCAGCAGCCCAGCACGCGGGTTTCAAGAGACCCAGTACTTC. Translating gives CASSPARGFQETQYF.

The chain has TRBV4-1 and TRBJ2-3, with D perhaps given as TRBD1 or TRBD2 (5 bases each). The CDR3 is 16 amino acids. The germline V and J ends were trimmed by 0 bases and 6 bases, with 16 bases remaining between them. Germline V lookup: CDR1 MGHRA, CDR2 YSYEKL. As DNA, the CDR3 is TGCGCCAGCAGCCAAGATTTGGGGACCAGGGCCGATACGCAGTATTTT. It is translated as CASSQDLGTRADTQYF.

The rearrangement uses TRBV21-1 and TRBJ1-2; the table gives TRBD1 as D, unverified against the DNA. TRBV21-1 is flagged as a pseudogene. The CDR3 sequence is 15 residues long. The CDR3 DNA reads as TGTGCCAGCAGCAAAGCGCCGGGACAGCTATATGGCTACACCTTC. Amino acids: CASSKAPGQLYGYTF.